A selection of T cell receptor beta chains follows, all from one sample in a study of CD8+ T cells in alopecia areata. Sequencing was performed with immunoSEQ multiplex PCR; in TCRdb, only in-frame clones are kept and a portion is missing. The sample contains 200,000 to 250,000 clones, around 66% of which appear only once. Sequenced here: CD4+ T cells sorted from blood, sampled at week 4, from a patient treated with tofacitinib. Receptors originate from a human donor with alopecia areata. CDR3s include the opening cysteine and the closing phenylalanine or tryptophan. A D gene is named only where the DNA matches it firmly. Not every row has a clone size; where given, it reads once, few, many or a size class.

.	TRBV4-1	TRBJ1-2	.	TGCGCCAGCAGCCAAGACGTAAACAGGGAAACTGGCTACACCTTC	CASSQDVNRETGYTF
once	TRBV30	TRBJ1-1	TRBD1	TGTGCCTGGGGGACAGGGGGCACTGAAGCTTTCTTT	CAWGTGGTEAFF
.	TRBV6-6	TRBJ2-3	.	TGTGCCAGCAGCCCCTCCAGTGGCACAGATACGCAGTATTTT	CASSPSSGTDTQYF
few	TRBV2	TRBJ1-1	TRBD1	TGTGCCAGCAGTCCTCCCCGGACAGGGAAGACTGAAGCTTTCTTT	CASSPPRTGKTEAFF
.	TRBV29-1	TRBJ1-1	.	TGCAGCGATTGGGGGGGGGACACTGAAGCTTTCTTT	CSDWGGDTEAFF
.	TRBV29-1	TRBJ1-2	.	TGCAGCGTTTACAGGGCCCCTTATGGCTACACCTTC	CSVYRAPYGYTF
.	TRBV7-2	TRBJ2-7	TRBD2	TGTGCCAGCAGCCGCGGGGGGGACCTTGCCTACGAGCAGTACTTC	CASSRGGDLAYEQYF
.	TRBV9	TRBJ1-2	.	TGTGCCAGCAGCGTAGGGTCGGGACTCAGAGAGGGCTACACCTTC	CASSVGSGLREGYTF
.	TRBV7-9	TRBJ2-5	.	TGTGCCAGCAGCCGTGGCAGGGACTGGGAGACCCAGTACTTC	CASSRGRDWETQYF
.	TRBV11-2	TRBJ2-4	.	TGTGCCAGCAGCTTAGTGGGGGACATTCAGTACTTC	CASSLVGDIQYF
.	TRBV2	TRBJ1-4	TRBD1	TGTGCCAGCAGTGACTCTCCAGGGGGCGAGGAAAAACTGTTTTTT	CASSDSPGGEEKLFF
.	TRBV30	TRBJ1-2	TRBD1	TGTGCCTGGGCAACAGGGGCCTCTAGGAGCTACACCTTC	CAWATGASRSYTF
.	TRBV28	TRBJ2-7	.	TGTGCCAGCAGTTTTGCAGTCTACGAGCAGTACTTC	CASSFAVYEQYF
.	TRBV4-3	TRBJ2-5	TRBD2	TGCGCCAGCAGCCAAGAAGGAGCGGGGGGAGAGACCCAGTACTTC	CASSQEGAGGETQYF
.	TRBV5-4	TRBJ1-6	TRBD1	TGTGCCAGCAGCTTGGGTCAGGGGGCGAGGTCACCCCTCCACTTT	CASSLGQGARSPLHF
.	TRBV6-5	TRBJ1-2	.	TGTGCCAGCAGTTACTCTCAACTCTATGGCTACACCTTC	CASSYSQLYGYTF
.	TRBV7-2	TRBJ1-1	.	TGTGCCAGCAGCTCGCGCCTTGGAGAAGCTTTCTTT	CASSSRLGEAFF
.	TRBV10-3	TRBJ1-1	.	TGTGCCATCTCTTTCGGGGCAGGGAGGGACACTGAAGCTTTCTTT	CAISFGAGRDTEAFF
few	TRBV29-1	TRBJ2-4	.	TGCAGCGTTGAAGTTACGGGTTCCAAAAACATTCAGTACTTC	CSVEVTGSKNIQYF
once	TRBV18	TRBJ1-6	TRBD1	TGTGCCAGCTCACTTTCTCGTCAGGGGGAAGGATCACCCCTCCACTTT	CASSLSRQGEGSPLHF
.	TRBV5-1	TRBJ2-7	TRBD2	TGCGCCAGCAGCTGGACTAGCCAGGGAGTCTACGAGCAGTACTTC	CASSWTSQGVYEQYF
.	TRBV30	TRBJ1-5	TRBD1	TGTGCCTGGAGCCGGGACAGAAATCAGCCCCAGCATTTT	CAWSRDRNQPQHF
once	TRBV15	TRBJ2-5	.	TGTGCCACCAGCAGGGCCCAAGGTCGTCAAGAGACCCAGTACTTC	CATSRAQGRQETQYF
.	TRBV4-2	TRBJ2-5	.	TGTGCCAGCAGCCAAGAAGCTGAAGAGACCCAGTACTTC	CASSQEAEETQYF
few	TRBV11-2	TRBJ2-1	TRBD2	TGTGCCAGCAGCTTTTTGTTTTTAGGCGGGGGGTCGAATGAGCAGTTCTTC	CASSFLFLGGGSNEQFF
.	TRBV4-1	TRBJ2-1	TRBD1	TGCGCCAGCAGCCAGGCTGGACAGGGGGCAAACGAGCAGTTCTTC	CASSQAGQGANEQFF
.	TRBV23-1	TRBJ1-1	.	TGCGCCAGCAGTCACACTGAAGCTTTCTTT	CASSHTEAFF
.	TRBV6-5	TRBJ1-2	.	TGTGCCAGCAGTTACTCGAGCAACTATGGCTACACCTTC	CASSYSSNYGYTF
.	TRBV30	TRBJ1-5	.	TGTGCCTGGAGTGTGGGGACTAGCAATCAGCCCCAGCATTTT	CAWSVGTSNQPQHF